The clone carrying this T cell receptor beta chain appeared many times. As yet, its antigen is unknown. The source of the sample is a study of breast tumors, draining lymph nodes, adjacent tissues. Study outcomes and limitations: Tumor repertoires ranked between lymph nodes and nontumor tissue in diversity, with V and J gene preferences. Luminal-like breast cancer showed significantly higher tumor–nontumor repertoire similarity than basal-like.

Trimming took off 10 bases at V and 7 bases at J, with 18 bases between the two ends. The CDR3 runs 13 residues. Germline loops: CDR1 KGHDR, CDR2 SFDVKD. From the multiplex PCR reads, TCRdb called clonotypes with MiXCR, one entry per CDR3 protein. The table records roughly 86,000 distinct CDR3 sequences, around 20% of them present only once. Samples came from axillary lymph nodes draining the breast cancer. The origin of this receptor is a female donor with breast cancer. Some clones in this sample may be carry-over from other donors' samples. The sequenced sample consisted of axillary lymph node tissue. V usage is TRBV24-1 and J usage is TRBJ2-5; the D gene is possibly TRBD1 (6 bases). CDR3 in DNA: TGTGCCACAGGAGACAGGAGCTGGGGGACCCAGTACTTC. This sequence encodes CATGDRSWGTQYF.